The T cell receptor (beta chain) described here comes from a study of blood T cell repertoires in COVID-19. This clone was seen only a few times. Generated by immunoSEQ multiplex PCR, the TCRdb table keeps only in-frame clones and is missing some. The sample lists around 250,000 clones, around nine tenths occurring once. This CDR3 is 15 amino acids long. Germline CDR1 KGHSH, CDR2 LQKENI. The V gene end was trimmed by 3 bases and the J gene end by 0 bases; junction bases not matched to a gene: 3. The material sequenced was peripheral blood. This sequence was found in a woman aged 70-85 years with active or convalescent COVID-19. The J gene is TRBJ1-1, the V gene TRBV18; 8 bases line up with TRBD1. CDR3 loop: CASSPTDRVNTEAFF. CDR3 in DNA: TGTGCCAGCTCACCCACGGACAGGGTGAACACTGAAGCTTTCTTT. Combining the CDR3 with reference TRBV18 and TRBJ1-1 gives the whole variable domain NAGVMQNPRHLVRRRGQEARLRCSPMKGHSHVYWYRQLPEEGLKFMVYLQKENIIDESGMPKERFSAEFPKEGPSILRIQQVVRGDSAAYFCASSPTDRVNTEAFFGQGTRLTVV.